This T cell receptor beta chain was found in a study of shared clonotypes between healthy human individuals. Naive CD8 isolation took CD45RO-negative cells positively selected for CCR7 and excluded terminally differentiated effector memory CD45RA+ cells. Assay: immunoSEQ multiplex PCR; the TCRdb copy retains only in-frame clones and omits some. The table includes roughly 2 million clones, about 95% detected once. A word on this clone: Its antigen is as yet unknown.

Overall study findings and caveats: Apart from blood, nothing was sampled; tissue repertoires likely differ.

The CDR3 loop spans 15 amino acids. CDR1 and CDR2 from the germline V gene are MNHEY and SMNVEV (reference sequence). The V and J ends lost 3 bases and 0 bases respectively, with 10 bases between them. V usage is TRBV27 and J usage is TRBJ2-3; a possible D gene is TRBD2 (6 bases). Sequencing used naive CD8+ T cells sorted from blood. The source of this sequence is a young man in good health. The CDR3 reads CASSFMGTSTDTQYF. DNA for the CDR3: TGTGCCAGCAGTTTTATGGGGACTAGCACAGATACGCAGTATTTT.